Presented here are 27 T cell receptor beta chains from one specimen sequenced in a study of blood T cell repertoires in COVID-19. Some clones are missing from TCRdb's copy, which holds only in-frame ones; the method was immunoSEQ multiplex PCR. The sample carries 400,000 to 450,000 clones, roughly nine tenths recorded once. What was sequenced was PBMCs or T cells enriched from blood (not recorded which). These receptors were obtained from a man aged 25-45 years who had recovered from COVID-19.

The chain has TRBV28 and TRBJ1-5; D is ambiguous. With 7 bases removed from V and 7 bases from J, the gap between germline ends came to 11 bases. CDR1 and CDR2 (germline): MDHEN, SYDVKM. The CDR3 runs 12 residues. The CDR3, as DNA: TGTGCCAGCAATTACGGAGGGCAGCCCCAGCATTTT. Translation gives CASNYGGQPQHF.

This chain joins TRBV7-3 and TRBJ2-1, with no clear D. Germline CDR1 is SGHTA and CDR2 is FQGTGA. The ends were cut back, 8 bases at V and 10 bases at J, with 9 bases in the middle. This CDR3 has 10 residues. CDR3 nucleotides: TGTGCCAGCCCCCGGGTGGAGCAGTTCTTC. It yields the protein CASPRVEQFF.

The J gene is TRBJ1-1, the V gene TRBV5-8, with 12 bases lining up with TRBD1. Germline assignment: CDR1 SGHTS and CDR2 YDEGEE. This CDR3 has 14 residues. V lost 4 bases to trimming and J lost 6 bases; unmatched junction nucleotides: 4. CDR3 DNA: TGTGCCAGCAGCGACCGGGACAGGGGGCCTGAAGCTTTCTTT. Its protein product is CASSDRDRGPEAFF.

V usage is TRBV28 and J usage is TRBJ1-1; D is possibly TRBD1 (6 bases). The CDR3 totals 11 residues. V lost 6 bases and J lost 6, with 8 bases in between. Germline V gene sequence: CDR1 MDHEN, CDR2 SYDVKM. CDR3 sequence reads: CASSRGPEAFF. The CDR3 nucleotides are TGTGCCAGCAGCAGGGGCCCTGAAGCTTTCTTT.

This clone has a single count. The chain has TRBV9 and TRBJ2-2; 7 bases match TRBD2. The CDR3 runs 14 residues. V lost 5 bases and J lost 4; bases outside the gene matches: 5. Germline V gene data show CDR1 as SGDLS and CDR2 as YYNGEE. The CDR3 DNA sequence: TGTGCCAGCAGTGGAATAGCGGGCACCGGGGAGCTGTTTTTT. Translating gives CASSGIAGTGELFF.

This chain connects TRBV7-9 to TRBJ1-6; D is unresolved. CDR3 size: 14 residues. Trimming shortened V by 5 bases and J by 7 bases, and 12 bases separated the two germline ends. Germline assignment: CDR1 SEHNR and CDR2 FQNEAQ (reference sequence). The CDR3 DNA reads TGTGCCAGCAGCAGAGGAGAGATCAATTCACCCCTCCACTTT. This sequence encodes CASSRGEINSPLHF.

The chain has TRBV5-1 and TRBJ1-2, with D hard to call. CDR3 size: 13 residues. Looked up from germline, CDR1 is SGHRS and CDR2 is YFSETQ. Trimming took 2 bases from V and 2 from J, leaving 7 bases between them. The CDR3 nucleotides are TGCGCCAGCAGCTTCGAGGAGAACTATGGCTACACCTTC. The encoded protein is CASSFEENYGYTF.

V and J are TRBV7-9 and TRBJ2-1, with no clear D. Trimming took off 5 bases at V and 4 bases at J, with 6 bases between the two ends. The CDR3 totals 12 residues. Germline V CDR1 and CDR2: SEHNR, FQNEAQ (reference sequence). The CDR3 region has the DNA TGTGCCAGCAGCCGAGGATACAATGAGCAGTTCTTC. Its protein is CASSRGYNEQFF.

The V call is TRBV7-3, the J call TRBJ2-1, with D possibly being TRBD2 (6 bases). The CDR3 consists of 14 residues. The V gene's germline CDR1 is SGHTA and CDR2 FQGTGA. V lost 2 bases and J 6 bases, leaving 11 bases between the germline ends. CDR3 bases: TGTGCCAGCAGCTTAGATATCGGGGGCAATGAGCAGTTCTTC. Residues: CASSLDIGGNEQFF.

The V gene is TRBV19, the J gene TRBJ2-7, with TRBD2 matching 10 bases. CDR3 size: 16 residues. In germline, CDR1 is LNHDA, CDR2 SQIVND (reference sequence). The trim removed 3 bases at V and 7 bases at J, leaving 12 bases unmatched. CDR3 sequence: CASSIHGLAAGVEQYF. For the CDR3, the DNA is TGTGCCAGTAGTATCCATGGACTAGCGGCAGGGGTAGAGCAGTACTTC. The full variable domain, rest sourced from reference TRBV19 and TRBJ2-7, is DGGITQSPKYLFRKEGQNVTLSCEQNLNHDAMYWYRQDPGQGLRLIYYSQIVNDFQKGDIAEGYSVSREKKESFPLTVTSAQKNPTAFYLCASSIHGLAAGVEQYFGPGTRLTVT.

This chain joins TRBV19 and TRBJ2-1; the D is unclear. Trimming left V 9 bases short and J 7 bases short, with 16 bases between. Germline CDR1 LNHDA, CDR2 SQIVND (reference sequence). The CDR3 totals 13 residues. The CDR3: CASRHNLGNEQFF. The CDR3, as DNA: TGTGCCAGCAGACATAACCTTGGGAATGAGCAGTTCTTC. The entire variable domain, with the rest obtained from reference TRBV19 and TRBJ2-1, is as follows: DGGITQSPKYLFRKEGQNVTLSCEQNLNHDAMYWYRQDPGQGLRLIYYSQIVNDFQKGDIAEGYSVSREKKESFPLTVTSAQKNPTAFYLCASRHNLGNEQFFGPGTRLTVL.

The DNA for the CDR3 is TGCGCCAGCAGCCCCGACAGGGAGAACACCGGGGAGCTGTTTTTT. It translates to CASSPDRENTGELFF. V and J are TRBV5-1 and TRBJ2-2; 7 bases agree with TRBD1. Losses at the gene ends were 4 bases for V and 1 base for J; bases not matched to a gene: 4. From germline, CDR1 is SGHRS and CDR2 YFSETQ. The CDR3 totals 15 residues. Complete variable domain (other parts from reference TRBV5-1 and TRBJ2-2): KAGVTQTPRYLIKTRGQQVTLSCSPISGHRSVSWYQQTPGQGLQFLFEYFSETQRNKGNFPGRFSGRQFSNSRSEMNVSTLELGDSALYLCASSPDRENTGELFFGEGSRLTVL.

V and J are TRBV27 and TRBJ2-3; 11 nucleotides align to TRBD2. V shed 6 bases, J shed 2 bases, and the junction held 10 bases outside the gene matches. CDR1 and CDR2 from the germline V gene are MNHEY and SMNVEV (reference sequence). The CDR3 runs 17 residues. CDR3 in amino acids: CASRVRGLAEITDTQYF. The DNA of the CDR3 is TGTGCCAGCAGGGTCAGGGGACTAGCGGAGATCACAGATACGCAGTATTTT.

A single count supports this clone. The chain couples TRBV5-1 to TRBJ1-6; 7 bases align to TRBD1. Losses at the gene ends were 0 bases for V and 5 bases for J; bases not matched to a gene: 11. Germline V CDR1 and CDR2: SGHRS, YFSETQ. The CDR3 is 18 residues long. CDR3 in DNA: TGCGCCAGCAGCTTGGGCGGAGGACTGGGACAGAATAATTCACCCCTCCACTTT. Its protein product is CASSLGGGLGQNNSPLHF.

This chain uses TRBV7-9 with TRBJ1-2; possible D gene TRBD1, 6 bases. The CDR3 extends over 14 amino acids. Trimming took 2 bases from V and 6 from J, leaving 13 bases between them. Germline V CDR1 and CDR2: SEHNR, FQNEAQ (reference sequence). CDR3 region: CASSLRGALHGYTF. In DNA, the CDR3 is TGTGCCAGCAGCTTACGGGGGGCGCTTCATGGCTACACCTTC.

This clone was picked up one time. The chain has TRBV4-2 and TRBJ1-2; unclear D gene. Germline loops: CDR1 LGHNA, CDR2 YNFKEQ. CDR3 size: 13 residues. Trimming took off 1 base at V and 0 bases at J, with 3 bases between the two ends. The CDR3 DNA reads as TGTGCCAGCAGCCAAGCGTCTAACTATGGCTACACCTTC. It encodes CASSQASNYGYTF.

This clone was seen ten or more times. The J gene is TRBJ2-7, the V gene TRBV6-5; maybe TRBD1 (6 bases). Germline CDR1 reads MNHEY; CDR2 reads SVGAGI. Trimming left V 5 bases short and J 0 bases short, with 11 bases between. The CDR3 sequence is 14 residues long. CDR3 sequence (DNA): TGTGCCAGCAGTACCGGACAGACCTCCTACGAGCAGTACTTC. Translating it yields CASSTGQTSYEQYF.

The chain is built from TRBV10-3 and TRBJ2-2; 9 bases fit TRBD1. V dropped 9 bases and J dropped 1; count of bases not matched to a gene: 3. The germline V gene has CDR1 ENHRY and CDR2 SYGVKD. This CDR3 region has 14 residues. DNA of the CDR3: TGTGCCATAGGGGACAGGGAGAACACCGGGGAGCTGTTTTTT. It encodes CAIGDRENTGELFF.

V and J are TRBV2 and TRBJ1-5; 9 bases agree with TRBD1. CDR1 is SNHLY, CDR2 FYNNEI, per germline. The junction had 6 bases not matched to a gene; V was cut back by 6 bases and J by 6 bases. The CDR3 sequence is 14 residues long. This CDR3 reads CASRVTGGSQPQHF. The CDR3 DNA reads TGTGCCAGCAGAGTGACAGGGGGTAGTCAGCCCCAGCATTTT.

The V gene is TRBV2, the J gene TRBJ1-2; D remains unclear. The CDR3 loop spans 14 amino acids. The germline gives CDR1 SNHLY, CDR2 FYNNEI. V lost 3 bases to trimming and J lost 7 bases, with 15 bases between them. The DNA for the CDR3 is TGTGCCAGCAGTGAGGACGGACTCTCGGGTGGCTACACCTTC. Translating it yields CASSEDGLSGGYTF.

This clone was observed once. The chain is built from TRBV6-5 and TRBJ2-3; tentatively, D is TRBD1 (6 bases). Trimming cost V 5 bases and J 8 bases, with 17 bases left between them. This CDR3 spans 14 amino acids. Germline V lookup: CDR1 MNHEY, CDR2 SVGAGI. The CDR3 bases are TGTGCCAGCAGTACCGGACAGAGGCAGGGTACGCAGTATTTT. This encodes CASSTGQRQGTQYF.

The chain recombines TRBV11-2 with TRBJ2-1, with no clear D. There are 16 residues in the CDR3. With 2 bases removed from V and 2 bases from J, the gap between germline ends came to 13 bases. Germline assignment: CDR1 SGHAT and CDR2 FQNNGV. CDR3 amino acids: CASSLLGQAPYNEQFF. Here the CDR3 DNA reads TGTGCCAGCAGCTTATTGGGCCAAGCCCCCTACAATGAGCAGTTCTTC.

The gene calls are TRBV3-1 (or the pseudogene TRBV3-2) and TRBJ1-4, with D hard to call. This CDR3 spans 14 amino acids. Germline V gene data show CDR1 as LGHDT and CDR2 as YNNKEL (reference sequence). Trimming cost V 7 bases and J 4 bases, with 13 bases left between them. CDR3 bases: TGTGCCAGCACCCCGGGGTTGTATAATGAAAAACTGTTTTTT. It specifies CASTPGLYNEKLFF.

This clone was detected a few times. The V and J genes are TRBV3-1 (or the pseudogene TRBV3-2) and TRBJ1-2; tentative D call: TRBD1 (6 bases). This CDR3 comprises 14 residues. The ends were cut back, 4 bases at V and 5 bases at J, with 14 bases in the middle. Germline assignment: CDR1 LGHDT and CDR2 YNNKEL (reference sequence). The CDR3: CASSPRGAGYGYTF. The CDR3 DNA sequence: TGTGCCAGCAGCCCACGGGGGGCTGGTTATGGCTACACCTTC.

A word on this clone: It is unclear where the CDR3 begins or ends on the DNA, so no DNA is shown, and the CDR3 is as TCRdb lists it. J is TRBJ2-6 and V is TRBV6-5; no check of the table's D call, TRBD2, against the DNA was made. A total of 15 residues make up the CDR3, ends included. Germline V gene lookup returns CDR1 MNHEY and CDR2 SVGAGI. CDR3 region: CASSYFRFGANVLTF.

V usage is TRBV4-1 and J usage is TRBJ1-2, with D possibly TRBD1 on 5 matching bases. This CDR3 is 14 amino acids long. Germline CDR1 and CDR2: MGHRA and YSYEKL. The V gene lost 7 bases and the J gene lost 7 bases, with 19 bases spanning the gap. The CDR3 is CASTVVGQVRGYTF. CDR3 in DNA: TGCGCCAGCACCGTCGTGGGGCAGGTCCGTGGCTACACCTTC.

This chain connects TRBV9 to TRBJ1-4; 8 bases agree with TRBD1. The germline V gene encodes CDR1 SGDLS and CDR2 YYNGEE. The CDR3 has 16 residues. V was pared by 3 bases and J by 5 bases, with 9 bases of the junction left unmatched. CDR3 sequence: CASSGAQGVNNEKLFF. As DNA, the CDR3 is TGTGCCAGCAGCGGAGCACAGGGGGTAAACAATGAAAAACTGTTTTTT.